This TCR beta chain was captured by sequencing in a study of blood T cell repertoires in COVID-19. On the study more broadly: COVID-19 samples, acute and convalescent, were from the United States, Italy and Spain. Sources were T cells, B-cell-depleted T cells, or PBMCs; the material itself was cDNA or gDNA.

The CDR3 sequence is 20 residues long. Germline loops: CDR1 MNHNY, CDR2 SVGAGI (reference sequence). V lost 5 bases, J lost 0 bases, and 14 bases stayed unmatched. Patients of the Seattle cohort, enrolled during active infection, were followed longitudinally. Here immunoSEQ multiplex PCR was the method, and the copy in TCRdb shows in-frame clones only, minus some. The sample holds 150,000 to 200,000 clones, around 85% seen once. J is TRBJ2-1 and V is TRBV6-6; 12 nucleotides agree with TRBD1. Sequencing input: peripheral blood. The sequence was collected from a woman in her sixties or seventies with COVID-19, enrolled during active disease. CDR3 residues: CASSHARDRGRVVSYNEQFF. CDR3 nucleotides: TGTGCCAGCAGTCACGCCAGGGACAGGGGGCGGGTGGTCTCCTACAATGAGCAGTTCTTC.